The 30 T cell receptor beta chains reported below all come from one sample, sequenced in a study of beta chain features in type 1 diabetes listed by TCRdb under 2018. Beyond this particular receptor, the publication reports: In all four CD4+ subsets, TCRB CDR3 length was moderately but significantly shorter in type 1 diabetes patients.

The method was the immunoSEQ multiplex PCR assay. The entire isolated RNA was reverse transcribed using the High Capacity cDNA Reverse Transcription Kit, and thus expressed TCRB transcripts were sequenced. TCRdb obtained this table from immuneACCESS and retained in-frame rearrangements with V and J assigned. These tables miss some clones; where compared with another copy, unresolved V genes account for less than half of the shortfall, and the remainder is unexplained. The sample table holds some 350,000 clones, of which about 10% were seen once. About 0.6% of the sample is in the top ten clones. These receptors' antigens are unknown. Sequenced input: central memory CD4+ T cells from blood. Receptor source: a man younger than 45 with type 1 diabetes.

This clone was found a few times. This sequence may be a read error, since a much larger clone differs from it by one base. V usage is TRBV11-2 and J usage is TRBJ2-3; D unclear. Germline V gene data show CDR1 as SGHAT and CDR2 as FQNNGV. Trimming pared 0 bases from V and 0 bases from J, leaving 1 base between. CDR3 length equals 13 residues. The CDR3 bases are TGTGCCAGCAGCTTAGAGAGCACAGATACGCAGTATTTT. This codes for CASSLESTDTQYF.

This clone was seen only a few times. The genes are TRBV7-2 and TRBJ2-1; D tentatively fits TRBD1 or TRBD2 (5 bases each). The ends were cut back, 5 bases at V and 9 bases at J, with 17 bases in the middle. This CDR3 spans 14 amino acids. Germline V CDR1 and CDR2: SGHTA, FQGNSA. In nucleotides, the CDR3 is TGTGCCAGCAGCCGTAATACGGGACGAAGTGAGCAGTTCTTC. It is translated as CASSRNTGRSEQFF.

This clone occurred many times. In DNA, the CDR3 is TGTGCCAGCAGCCCAAGGACAGGGAATAAGTCCTACGAGCAGTACTTC. Amino acid sequence: CASSPRTGNKSYEQYF. The chain employs TRBV7-9 and TRBJ2-7; 8 positions match TRBD1. V shed 5 bases, J shed 1 base, and the junction held 10 bases outside the gene matches. Germline CDR1 reads SEHNR; CDR2 reads FQNEAQ (reference sequence). This CDR3 region has 16 residues.

The chain is built from TRBV11-2 and TRBJ2-7, with TRBD1 matching over 8 bases. J gave up 7 bases and V 3 bases, and 11 bases lay outside the gene matches. Germline loops: CDR1 SGHAT, CDR2 FQNNGV. The CDR3 has 15 residues. The CDR3 reads CASSLRGAGGGEQYF. CDR3 DNA sequence: TGTGCCAGCAGCTTGCGCGGGGCAGGGGGCGGAGAGCAGTACTTC.

The chain carries TRBV11-2 and TRBJ2-1, with TRBD2 matching 7 bases. Germline-derived CDR1 and CDR2 are SGHAT and FQNNGV. V gave up 1 base and J gave up 3 bases; unmatched junction bases: 3. The CDR3 is made up of 15 amino acids. The CDR3 region has the DNA TGTGCCAGCAGCTTAGCGGCGGGAGTCTACAATGAGCAGTTCTTC. Translation gives CASSLAAGVYNEQFF.

The genes are TRBV11-3 and TRBJ2-7; TRBD1 matches at 8 bases. The CDR3 loop spans 15 amino acids. The V and J ends lost 4 bases and 2 bases, in that order; junction bases with no gene match: 7. Germline CDR1 reads SGHNT; CDR2 reads YENEEA. The CDR3 region is CASSSPRDRPYEQYF. The CDR3 DNA reads TGTGCCAGCAGCTCCCCTCGGGACAGGCCCTACGAGCAGTACTTC.

This clone was seen repeatedly, ten times or more. The chain couples TRBV2 to TRBJ2-1; TRBD2 might be the D (6 bases). The length of the CDR3 is 12 residues. CDR1 is SNHLY, CDR2 FYNNEI, per germline. V dropped 5 bases and J dropped 8 bases, with 10 bases sitting between them. The CDR3 DNA is TGTGCCAGCAGTTTACTAGCCTATGAGCAGTTCTTC. It yields the protein CASSLLAYEQFF.

The genes are TRBV7-8 and TRBJ2-5; D possibly corresponds to TRBD1 (6 bases). This CDR3 comprises 14 residues. Between the trimmed V and J ends, which lost 5 bases and 4 bases, there was a span of 14 bases. Germline V lookup: CDR1 SGHVS, CDR2 FQNEAQ. This CDR3 reads CASSPPGVGETQYF. The CDR3 nucleotides read TGTGCCAGCAGCCCACCAGGGGTGGGAGAGACCCAGTACTTC. The whole variable domain, remainder taken from reference TRBV7-8 and TRBJ2-5, is GAGVSQSPRYKVAKRGQDVALRCDPISGHVSLFWYQQALGQGPEFLTYFQNEAQLDKSGLPSDRFFAERPEGSVSTLKIQRTQQEDSAVYLCASSPPGVGETQYFGPGTRLLVL.

This clone was seen only a few times. The CDR3 DNA reads as TGTGCCAGCAGCCAAGAGCACAGGGGAAGGATCGAGCAGTACTTC. It yields the protein CASSQEHRGRIEQYF. V and J are TRBV14 and TRBJ2-5, with 7 bases aligning to TRBD1. The closer fit of TRBJ2-7 to the DNA end suggests the J call may be wrong. Germline assignment: CDR1 SGHDN and CDR2 FVKESK. This CDR3 comprises 15 residues.

This clone showed up just a few times. The chain uses TRBV5-4 and TRBJ2-3, with 8 bases matching TRBD2. This CDR3 is 16 amino acids long. J lost 1 base, V lost 7 bases, and 11 bases had no gene match. The germline CDR1 and CDR2 sequences are SGHNT and YYREEE (reference sequence). CDR3: CASFPGGGRGTDTQYF. The DNA for the CDR3 is TGTGCCAGCTTCCCCGGGGGGGGGCGCGGCACAGATACGCAGTATTTT. Using reference TRBV5-4 and TRBJ2-3 for the parts outside the CDR3, the full variable domain is ETGVTQSPTHLIKTRGQQVTLRCSSQSGHNTVSWYQQALGQGPQFIFQYYREEENGRGNFPPRFSGLQFPNYSSELNVNALELDDSALYLCASFPGGGRGTDTQYFGPGTRLTVL.

The CDR3 region has the DNA TGTGCCAGCAGCAATGGGGCGGGAGGGCCGGTGTACGAGCAGTACTTC. This translates into CASSNGAGGPVYEQYF. V usage is TRBV21-1 and J usage is TRBJ2-7; TRBD2, the table's D call, was not compared with the DNA. TRBV21-1 is noted as a pseudogene. The CDR3 is 16 residues long.

Only a few counts were recorded for this clone. CDR3 protein: CASSNRQGGEETQYF. The CDR3 DNA follows: TGCGCCAGCAGCAACCGACAGGGAGGGGAAGAGACCCAGTACTTC. The chain is built from TRBV4-1 and TRBJ2-5; D possibly matches TRBD1 or TRBD2 (7 bases each). Trimming left V 5 bases short and J 3 bases short, with 16 bases between. The CDR3 covers 15 residues. Germline CDR1 MGHRA, CDR2 YSYEKL.

The chain is built from TRBV7-8 and TRBJ2-1, with 7 positions matching TRBD1. V shed 8 bases, J shed 9 bases, and the junction held 4 bases outside the gene matches. The CDR3 has 11 residues. Germline values: CDR1 SGHVS, CDR2 FQNEAQ. In DNA form, the CDR3 reads TGTGCCAGCGCCCGGGACAGTGAGCAGTTCTTC. Encoded protein: CASARDSEQFF. The full variable domain, rest sourced from reference TRBV7-8 and TRBJ2-1, is GAGVSQSPRYKVAKRGQDVALRCDPISGHVSLFWYQQALGQGPEFLTYFQNEAQLDKSGLPSDRFFAERPEGSVSTLKIQRTQQEDSAVYLCASARDSEQFFGPGTRLTVL.

This chain connects TRBV5-5 to TRBJ2-3, with 11 bases that match TRBD2. Unmatched junction bases numbered 8, after V lost 2 bases and J lost 9 bases. Germline assignment: CDR1 SGHKS and CDR2 YYEKEE (reference sequence). The CDR3 sequence is 15 residues long. The CDR3 DNA sequence: TGTGCCAGCAGCTTTTTAGCGGGGGGGCCGTTAACGCAGTATTTT. Translated, it gives CASSFLAGGPLTQYF.

The genes are TRBV28 and TRBJ2-5, with D maybe TRBD2 (6 bases). CDR1 is MDHEN, CDR2 SYDVKM, per germline. The CDR3 totals 15 residues. V lost 6 bases, J lost 5 bases, and 19 bases lay in between. The DNA of the CDR3 is TGTGCCAGCAGCCGAGGGGTCCTCCGGGGGGAGACCCAGTACTTC. Residues: CASSRGVLRGETQYF.

The rearrangement links TRBV7-6 to TRBJ2-1, with D perhaps TRBD1 or TRBD2 (5 bases each). The CDR3 contains 12 residues. The germline V gene encodes CDR1 SGHVS and CDR2 FNYEAQ. The V end lost 4 bases, the J end lost 10 bases, and 11 bases lay between the germline ends. The CDR3 DNA is TGTGCCAGCAGCTACCGGGACGCGGAGCAGTTCTTC. It yields the protein CASSYRDAEQFF.

This clone was seen only a few times. CDR3 amino acids: CASSPGTGKQETQYF. For the CDR3, the DNA is TGTGCCAGCAGCCCCGGGACAGGGAAACAAGAGACCCAGTACTTC. This chain uses TRBV5-8 with TRBJ2-5, with 9 bases identical to TRBD1. Germline trimming cut 4 bases from V and 2 bases from J; bases unmatched to any gene: 6. Germline loops: CDR1 SGHTS, CDR2 YDEGEE. The CDR3 loop spans 15 amino acids. Together with reference TRBV5-8 and TRBJ2-5, the CDR3 gives the full variable domain: EAGVTQSPTHLIKTRGQQATLRCSPISGHTSVYWYQQALGLGLQFLLWYDEGEERNRGNFPPRFSGRQFPNYSSELNVNALELEDSALYLCASSPGTGKQETQYFGPGTRLLVL.

A few counts support this clone. V usage is TRBV4-3 and J usage is TRBJ2-5; 7 bases line up with TRBD1. With V trimmed by 6 bases and J by 0 bases, 1 base remained unmatched. The CDR3 loop spans 13 amino acids. Germline CDR1 and CDR2: LGHNA and YSLEER. In DNA form, the CDR3 reads TGCGCCAGCAGAGACAGGGACCAAGAGACCCAGTACTTC. Translated, it gives CASRDRDQETQYF.

Many counts were recorded for this clone. This chain connects TRBV7-9 to TRBJ1-4; 10 nucleotides match TRBD1. Per the germline V gene, CDR1 is SEHNR and CDR2 is FQNEAQ (reference sequence). The CDR3 covers 14 residues. Unmatched junction bases numbered 4, after V lost 5 bases and J lost 7 bases. As DNA, the CDR3 is TGTGCCAGCAGCGCCGGGACAGGGGCTGAAAAACTGTTTTTT. Its protein is CASSAGTGAEKLFF. The full variable domain, its missing parts supplied by reference TRBV7-9 and TRBJ1-4, is DTGVSQNPRHKITKRGQNVTFRCDPISEHNRLYWYRQTLGQGPEFLTYFQNEAQLEKSRLLSDRFSAERPKGSFSTLEIQRTEQGDSAMYLCASSAGTGAEKLFFGSGTQLSVL.

V is TRBV11-2 and J is TRBJ1-5; TRBD1 aligns across 7 bases. CDR1 is SGHAT, CDR2 FQNNGV, per germline. The CDR3 runs to 13 residues. Trimming removed 5 bases from V and 6 bases from J; junction bases left unmatched: 4. DNA of the CDR3: TGTGCCAGCAGCCCTGACAGGGCTCAGCCCCAGCATTTT. Translating gives CASSPDRAQPQHF.

The chain uses TRBV7-9 and TRBJ2-7; D perhaps matches TRBD2 (5 bases). The germline V gene has CDR1 SEHNR and CDR2 FQNEAQ (reference sequence). Trimming stripped 5 bases from V and 3 bases from J, with 14 bases between. CDR3 length: 14 amino acids. CDR3 loop: CASSSEGFLYEQYF. Written as DNA, the CDR3 is TGTGCCAGCAGCAGTGAGGGATTCCTCTACGAGCAGTACTTC.

The V call is TRBV5-4, the J call TRBJ2-5, with a possible D match to TRBD2 (5 bases). This CDR3 contains 14 residues. The V and J ends lost 3 bases and 1 base respectively, with 10 bases between them. Looked up from germline, CDR1 is SGHNT and CDR2 is YYREEE (reference sequence). CDR3 residues: CASSSGLPQETQYF. The CDR3 nucleotides are TGTGCCAGCAGCTCAGGACTGCCCCAAGAGACCCAGTACTTC.

CDR3 sequence reads: CASSQGDGAGNTIYF. The DNA for the CDR3 is TGTGCCAGCAGCCAAGGGGATGGGGCTGGAAACACCATATATTTT. The chain is built from TRBV4-2 and TRBJ1-3, with unresolved D. The germline V and J ends were trimmed by 1 base and 2 bases, with 9 bases remaining between them. This CDR3 region has 15 residues. Germline CDR1 and CDR2: LGHNA and YNFKEQ.

The chain has TRBV27 and TRBJ1-1; perhaps TRBD1 as D (5 bases). CDR1 is MNHEY, CDR2 SMNVEV, per germline (reference sequence). V gave up 3 bases and J gave up 4 bases, with 15 bases separating them. There are 15 residues in the CDR3. The chain's CDR3 is CASSLVAGGGTEAFF. CDR3 DNA: TGTGCCAGCAGTTTGGTTGCGGGGGGGGGCACTGAAGCTTTCTTT.

About this clone itself: A much larger clone is a single base away; this may be a read error. The chain joins TRBV11-2 to TRBJ2-7; D uncertain. The CDR3 covers 11 residues. The ends were cut back, 2 bases at V and 2 bases at J, with 1 base in the middle. Germline CDR1 and CDR2: SGHAT and FQNNGV. The CDR3 protein is CASSLTYEQYF. As DNA, the CDR3 is TGTGCCAGCAGCTTAACCTACGAGCAGTACTTC.

This clone has ten or more counts. The sample carries other DNA sequences with the same CDR3. The chain couples TRBV7-2 to TRBJ2-1, with 13 bases that match TRBD2. Germline CDR1 SGHTA, CDR2 FQGNSA. Trimming at V came to 4 bases and at J to 7 bases, leaving 4 bases not matched to a gene. The CDR3 consists of 15 residues. The CDR3 region is CASSSQGLAGNEQFF. In nucleotides, the CDR3 is TGTGCCAGCAGCTCACAGGGACTAGCGGGGAATGAGCAGTTCTTC.

The sample holds a few counts of this clone. This chain connects TRBV19 to TRBJ1-5, with a tentative D call TRBD1 (6 bases). The germline CDR1 and CDR2 sequences are LNHDA and SQIVND (reference sequence). CDR3 length: 16 amino acids. The V gene lost 3 bases and the J gene lost 3 bases, with 15 bases spanning the gap. CDR3 sequence reads: CASSISWTAINQPQHF. CDR3 DNA: TGTGCCAGTAGTATTTCCTGGACAGCCATCAATCAGCCCCAGCATTTT.

This clone has more than one count but fewer than ten. The genes are TRBV7-6 and TRBJ2-7; weak D call: TRBD2 (6 bases). Trimming removed 4 bases from V and 4 bases from J, with 17 bases in between. CDR1 is SGHVS and CDR2 is FNYEAQ in the germline V gene. CDR3 length equals 15 residues. DNA of the CDR3: TGTGCCAGCAGCTCCGCTCGGGGGAGTGCTTACGAGCAGTACTTC. It specifies CASSSARGSAYEQYF. The whole variable domain, remainder taken from reference TRBV7-6 and TRBJ2-7, is GAGVSQSPRYKVTKRGQDVALRCDPISGHVSLYWYRQALGQGPEFLTYFNYEAQQDKSGLPNDRFSAERPEGSISTLTIQRTEQRDSAMYRCASSSARGSAYEQYFGPGTRLTVT.

The chain employs TRBV29-1 and TRBJ2-5; 12 bases map to TRBD2. This CDR3 comprises 17 residues. The V gene end was trimmed by 4 bases and the J gene end by 0 bases; junction bases not matched to a gene: 9. Germline values: CDR1 SQVTM, CDR2 ANQGSEA. CDR3 region: CSVAPGLAGGYQETQYF. The CDR3 DNA follows: TGCAGCGTTGCCCCGGGACTAGCGGGTGGGTACCAAGAGACCCAGTACTTC.

The chain has TRBV27 and TRBJ2-4; D is unresolved. Trimming took 2 bases from V and 4 from J, leaving 9 bases between them. Germline V gives CDR1 MNHEY, CDR2 SMNVEV (reference sequence). The CDR3 extends over 14 amino acids. The CDR3, as DNA: TGTGCCAGCAGTTTACACATAGGTAAAAACATTCAGTACTTC. As protein: CASSLHIGKNIQYF.